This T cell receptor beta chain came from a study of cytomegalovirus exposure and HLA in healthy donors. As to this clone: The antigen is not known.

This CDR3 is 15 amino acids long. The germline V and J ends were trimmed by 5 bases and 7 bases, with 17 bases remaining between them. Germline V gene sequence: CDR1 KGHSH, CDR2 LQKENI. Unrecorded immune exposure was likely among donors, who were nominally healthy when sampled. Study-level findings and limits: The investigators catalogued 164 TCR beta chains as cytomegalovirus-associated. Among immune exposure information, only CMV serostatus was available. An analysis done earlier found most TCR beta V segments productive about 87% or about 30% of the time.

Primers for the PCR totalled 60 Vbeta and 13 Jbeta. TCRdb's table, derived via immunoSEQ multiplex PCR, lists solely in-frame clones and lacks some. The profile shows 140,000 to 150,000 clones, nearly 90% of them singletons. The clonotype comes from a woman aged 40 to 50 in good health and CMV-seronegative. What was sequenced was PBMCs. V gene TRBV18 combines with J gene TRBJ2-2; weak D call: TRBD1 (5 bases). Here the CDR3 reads CASSSTDVGYGELFF. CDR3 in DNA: TGTGCCAGCTCATCGACAGACGTTGGTTACGGGGAGCTGTTTTTT. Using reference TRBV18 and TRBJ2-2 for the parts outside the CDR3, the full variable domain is NAGVMQNPRHLVRRRGQEARLRCSPMKGHSHVYWYRQLPEEGLKFMVYLQKENIIDESGMPKERFSAEFPKEGPSILRIQQVVRGDSAAYFCASSSTDVGYGELFFGEGSRLTVL.